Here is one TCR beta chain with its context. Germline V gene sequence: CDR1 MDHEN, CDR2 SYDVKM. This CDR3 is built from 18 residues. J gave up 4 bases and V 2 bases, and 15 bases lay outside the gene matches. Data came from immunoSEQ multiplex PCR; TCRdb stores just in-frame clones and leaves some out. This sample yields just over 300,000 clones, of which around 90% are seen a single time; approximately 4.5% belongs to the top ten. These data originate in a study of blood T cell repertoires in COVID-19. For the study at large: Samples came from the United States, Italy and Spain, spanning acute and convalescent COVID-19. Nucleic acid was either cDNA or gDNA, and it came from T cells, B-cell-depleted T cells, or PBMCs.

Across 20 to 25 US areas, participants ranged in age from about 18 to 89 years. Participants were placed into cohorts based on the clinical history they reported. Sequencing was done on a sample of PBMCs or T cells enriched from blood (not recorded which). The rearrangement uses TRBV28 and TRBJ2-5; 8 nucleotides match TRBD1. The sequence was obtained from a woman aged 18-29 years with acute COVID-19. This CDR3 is CASSLSRTGRVMGETQYF. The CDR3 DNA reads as TGTGCCAGCAGTTTAAGTCGGACAGGGCGCGTGATGGGAGAGACCCAGTACTTC.